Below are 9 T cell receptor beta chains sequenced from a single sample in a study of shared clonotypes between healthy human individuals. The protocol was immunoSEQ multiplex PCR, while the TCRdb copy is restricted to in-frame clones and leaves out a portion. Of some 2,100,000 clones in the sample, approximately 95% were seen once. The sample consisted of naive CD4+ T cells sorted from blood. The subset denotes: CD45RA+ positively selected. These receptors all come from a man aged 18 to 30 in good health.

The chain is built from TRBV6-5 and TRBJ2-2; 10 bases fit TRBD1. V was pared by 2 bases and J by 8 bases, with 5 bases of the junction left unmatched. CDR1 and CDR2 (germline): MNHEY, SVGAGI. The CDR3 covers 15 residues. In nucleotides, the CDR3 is TGTGCCAGCAGTTACCCGACAGGGGGCAGGGGGGAGCTGTTTTTT. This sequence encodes CASSYPTGGRGELFF.

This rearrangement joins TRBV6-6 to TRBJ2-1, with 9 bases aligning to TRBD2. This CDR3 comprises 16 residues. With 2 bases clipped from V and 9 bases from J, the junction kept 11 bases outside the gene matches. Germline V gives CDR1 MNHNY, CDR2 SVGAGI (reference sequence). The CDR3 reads CASSYMGLSGRIEQFF. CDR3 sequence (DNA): TGTGCCAGCAGTTACATGGGACTTAGCGGGAGAATTGAGCAGTTCTTC.

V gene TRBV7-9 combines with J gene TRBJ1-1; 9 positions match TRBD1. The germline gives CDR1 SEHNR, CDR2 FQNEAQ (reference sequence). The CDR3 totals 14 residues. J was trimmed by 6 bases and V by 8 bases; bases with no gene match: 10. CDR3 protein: CASGTDRGGPEAFF. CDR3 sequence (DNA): TGTGCCAGCGGCACTGACAGGGGGGGTCCTGAAGCTTTCTTT.

DNA of the CDR3: TGTGCCAGCAGCTTAGTCTCTTACTCCGGGGAGCTGTTTTTT. Protein sequence: CASSLVSYSGELFF. J is TRBJ2-2 and V is TRBV7-9, with no clear D. This CDR3 region has 14 residues. Per germline, CDR1 SEHNR and CDR2 FQNEAQ (reference sequence). V gave up 1 base and J gave up 6 bases, with 9 bases separating them. Looking up the rest from reference TRBV7-9 and TRBJ2-2 gives the full variable domain: DTGVSQNPRHKITKRGQNVTFRCDPISEHNRLYWYRQTLGQGPEFLTYFQNEAQLEKSRLLSDRFSAERPKGSFSTLEIQRTEQGDSAMYLCASSLVSYSGELFFGEGSRLTVL.

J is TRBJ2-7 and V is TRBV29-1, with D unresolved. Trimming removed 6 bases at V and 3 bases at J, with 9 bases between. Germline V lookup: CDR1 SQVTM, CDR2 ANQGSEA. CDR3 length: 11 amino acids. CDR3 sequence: CSVDADYEQYF. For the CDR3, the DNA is TGCAGCGTGGACGCTGACTACGAGCAGTACTTC.

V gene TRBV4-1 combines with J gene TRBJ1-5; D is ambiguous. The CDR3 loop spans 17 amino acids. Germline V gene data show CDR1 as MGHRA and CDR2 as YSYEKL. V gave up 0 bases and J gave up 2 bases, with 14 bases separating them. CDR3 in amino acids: CASSQEGGGSGNQPQHF. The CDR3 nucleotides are TGCGCCAGCAGCCAAGAAGGTGGCGGGAGTGGCAATCAGCCCCAGCATTTT.

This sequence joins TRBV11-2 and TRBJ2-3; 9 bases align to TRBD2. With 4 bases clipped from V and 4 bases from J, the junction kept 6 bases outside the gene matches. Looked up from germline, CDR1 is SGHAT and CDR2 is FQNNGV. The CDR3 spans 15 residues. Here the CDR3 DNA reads TGTGCCAGCAGCTCAACGGTAGCGGGGGCAGATACGCAGTATTTT. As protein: CASSSTVAGADTQYF.

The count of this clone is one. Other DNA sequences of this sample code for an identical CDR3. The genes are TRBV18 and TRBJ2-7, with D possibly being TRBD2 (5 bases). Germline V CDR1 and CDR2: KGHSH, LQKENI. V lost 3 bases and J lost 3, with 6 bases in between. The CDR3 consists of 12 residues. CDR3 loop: CASSPAGYEQYF. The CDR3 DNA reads TGTGCCAGCTCACCGGCGGGCTACGAGCAGTACTTC.

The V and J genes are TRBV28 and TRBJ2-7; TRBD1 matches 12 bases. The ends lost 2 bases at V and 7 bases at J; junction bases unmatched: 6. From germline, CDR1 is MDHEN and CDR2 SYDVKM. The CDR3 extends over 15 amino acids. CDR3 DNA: TGTGCCAGCAGTTTAGGGGGACAGGGGGCGTGGGAGCAGTACTTC. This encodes CASSLGGQGAWEQYF.